This entry describes one T cell receptor beta chain. There are 13 residues in the CDR3. V shed 6 bases and J 4 bases; nucleotides not matched to a gene: 5. Germline V gives CDR1 SGHAT, CDR2 FQDESV (reference sequence). This record belongs to a study of shared clonotypes between healthy human individuals. Only CD45RO-negative cells positively selected for CCR7 counted as naive CD8 cells, so terminally differentiated effector memory CD45RA+ cells were excluded. The method was immunoSEQ multiplex PCR; TCRdb's version includes in-frame clones alone and lacks a portion of them. The sample includes approximately 2,000,000 clones, around 93% of them seen just once.

This chain connects TRBV11-1 to TRBJ1-2, with 7 nucleotides matching TRBD1. This clonotype was sampled from a man younger than 30 in good health. Some clones in this sample may be carry-over from other donors' samples. The specimen was naive CD8+ T cells from PBMCs. DNA of the CDR3: TGTGCCAGCAGTCTCGGACAGGCCTATGGCTACACCTTC. Residues: CASSLGQAYGYTF. Full variable domain (rest looked up from reference TRBV11-1 and TRBJ1-2): EAEVAQSPRYKITEKSQAVAFWCDPISGHATLYWYRQILGQGPELLVQFQDESVVDDSQLPKDRFSAERLKGVDSTLKIQPAELGDSAMYLCASSLGQAYGYTFGSGTRLTVV.